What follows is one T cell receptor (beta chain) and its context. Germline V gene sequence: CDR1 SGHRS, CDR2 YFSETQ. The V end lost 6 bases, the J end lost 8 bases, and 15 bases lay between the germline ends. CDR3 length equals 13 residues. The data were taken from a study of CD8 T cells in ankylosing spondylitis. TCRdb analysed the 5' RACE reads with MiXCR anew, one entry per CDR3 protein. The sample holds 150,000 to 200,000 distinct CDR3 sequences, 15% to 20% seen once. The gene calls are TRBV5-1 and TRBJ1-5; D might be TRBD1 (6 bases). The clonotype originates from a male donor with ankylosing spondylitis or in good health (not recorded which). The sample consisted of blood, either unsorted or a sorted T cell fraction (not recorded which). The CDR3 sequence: CASKRNREEPQHF. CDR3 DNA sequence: TGCGCCAGCAAGCGGAACAGGGAAGAGCCCCAGCATTTT.